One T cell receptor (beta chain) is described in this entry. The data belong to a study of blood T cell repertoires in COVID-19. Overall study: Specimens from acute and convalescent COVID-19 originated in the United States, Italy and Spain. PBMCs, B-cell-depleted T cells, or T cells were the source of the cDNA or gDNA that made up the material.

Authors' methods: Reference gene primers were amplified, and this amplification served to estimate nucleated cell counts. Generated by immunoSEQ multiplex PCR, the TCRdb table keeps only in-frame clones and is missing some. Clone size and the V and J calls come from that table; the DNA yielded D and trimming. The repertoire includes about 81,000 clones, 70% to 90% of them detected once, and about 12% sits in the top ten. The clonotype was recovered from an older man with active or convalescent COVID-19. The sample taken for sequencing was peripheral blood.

The CDR3 coding sequence is TGTGCCAGCAGTATACAGGGAAGCGGCGCTGAAGCTTTCTTT. Protein sequence: CASSIQGSGAEAFF. The rearrangement uses TRBV27 and TRBJ1-1; D may be TRBD1 (6 bases). Trimming stripped 5 bases from V and 6 bases from J, with 16 bases between. CDR1 and CDR2 (germline): MNHEY, SMNVEV (reference sequence). This CDR3 has 14 residues.